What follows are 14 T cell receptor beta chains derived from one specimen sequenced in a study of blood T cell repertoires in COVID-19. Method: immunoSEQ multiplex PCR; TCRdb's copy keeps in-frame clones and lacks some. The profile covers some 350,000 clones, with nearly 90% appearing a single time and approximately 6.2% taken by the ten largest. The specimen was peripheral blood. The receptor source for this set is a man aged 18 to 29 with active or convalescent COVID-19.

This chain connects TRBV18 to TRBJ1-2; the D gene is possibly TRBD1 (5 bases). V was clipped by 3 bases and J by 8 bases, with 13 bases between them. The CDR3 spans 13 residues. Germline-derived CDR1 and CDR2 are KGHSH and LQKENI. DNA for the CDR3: TGTGCCAGCTCACCGGGACTGTCCTTCGGCTACACCTTC. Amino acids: CASSPGLSFGYTF.

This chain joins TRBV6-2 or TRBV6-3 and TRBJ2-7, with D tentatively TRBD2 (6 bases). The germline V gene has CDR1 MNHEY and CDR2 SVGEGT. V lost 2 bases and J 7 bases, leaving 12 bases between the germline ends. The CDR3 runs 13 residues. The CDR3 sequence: CASSYGGSGEQYF. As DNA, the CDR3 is TGTGCCAGCAGTTACGGGGGGTCGGGTGAGCAGTACTTC.

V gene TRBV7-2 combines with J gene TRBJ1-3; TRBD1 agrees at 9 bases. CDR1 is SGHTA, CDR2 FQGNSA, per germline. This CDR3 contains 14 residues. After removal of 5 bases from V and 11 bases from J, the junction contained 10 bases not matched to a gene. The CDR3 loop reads CASSPTGGPAAIYF. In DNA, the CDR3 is TGTGCCAGCAGCCCGACAGGGGGGCCGGCGGCCATATATTTT.

The CDR3 sequence is CASSQASHLAGGTDTQYF. The CDR3, as DNA: TGCGCCAGCAGCCAAGCAAGCCACCTAGCGGGGGGAACAGATACGCAGTATTTT. The gene calls are TRBV4-3 and TRBJ2-3; 11 bases line up with TRBD2. Germline V CDR1 and CDR2: LGHNA, YSLEER. V was clipped by 1 base and J by 3 bases; unmatched bases: 9. The CDR3 contains 18 residues.

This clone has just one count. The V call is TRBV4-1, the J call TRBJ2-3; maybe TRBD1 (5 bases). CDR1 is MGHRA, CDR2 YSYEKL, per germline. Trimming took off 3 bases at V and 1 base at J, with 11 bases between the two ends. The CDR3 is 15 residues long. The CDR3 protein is CASSQVGAGTDTQYF. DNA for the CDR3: TGCGCCAGCAGCCAGGTAGGGGCGGGCACAGATACGCAGTATTTT.

The CDR3 loop is CASSPIGGTEAFF. CDR3 coding DNA: TGTGCCAGCAGCCCGATAGGGGGCACTGAAGCTTTCTTT. The J gene is TRBJ1-1, the V gene TRBV6-2 or TRBV6-3, with D tentatively TRBD1 (6 bases). The length of the CDR3 is 13 residues. From germline, CDR1 is MNHEY and CDR2 SVGEGT. The germline V and J ends were trimmed by 6 bases and 4 bases, with 12 bases remaining between them.

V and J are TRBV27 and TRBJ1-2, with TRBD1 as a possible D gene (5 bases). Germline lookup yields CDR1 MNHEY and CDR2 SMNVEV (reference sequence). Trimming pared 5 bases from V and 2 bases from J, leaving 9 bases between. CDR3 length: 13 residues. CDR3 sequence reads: CASSADSNYGYTF. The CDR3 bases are TGTGCCAGCAGTGCTGACAGCAACTATGGCTACACCTTC.

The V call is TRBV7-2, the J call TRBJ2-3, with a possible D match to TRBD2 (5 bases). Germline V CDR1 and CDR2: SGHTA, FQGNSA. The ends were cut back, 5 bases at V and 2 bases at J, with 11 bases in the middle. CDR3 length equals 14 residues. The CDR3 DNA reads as TGTGCCAGCAGCCCGTCGGGGTACACAGATACGCAGTATTTT. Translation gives CASSPSGYTDTQYF.

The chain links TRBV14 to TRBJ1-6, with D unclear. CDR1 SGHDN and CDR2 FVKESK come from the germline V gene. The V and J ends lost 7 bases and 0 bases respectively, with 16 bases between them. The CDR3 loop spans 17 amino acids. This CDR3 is CASNSRFGSSYNSPLHF. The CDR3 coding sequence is TGTGCCAGCAACTCAAGGTTTGGGAGCTCCTATAATTCACCCCTCCACTTT.

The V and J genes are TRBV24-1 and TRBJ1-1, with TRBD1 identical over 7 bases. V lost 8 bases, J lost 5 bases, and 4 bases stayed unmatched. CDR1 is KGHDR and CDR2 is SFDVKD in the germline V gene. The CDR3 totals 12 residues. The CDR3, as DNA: TGTGCCACCAACAGGGGTGGAACTGAAGCTTTCTTT. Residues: CATNRGGTEAFF.

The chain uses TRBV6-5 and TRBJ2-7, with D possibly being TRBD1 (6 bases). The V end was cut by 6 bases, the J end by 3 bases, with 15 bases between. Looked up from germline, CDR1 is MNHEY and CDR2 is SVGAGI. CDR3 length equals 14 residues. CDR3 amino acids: CASRSTGSGYEQYF. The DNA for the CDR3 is TGTGCCAGCAGATCCACAGGGTCCGGCTACGAGCAGTACTTC.

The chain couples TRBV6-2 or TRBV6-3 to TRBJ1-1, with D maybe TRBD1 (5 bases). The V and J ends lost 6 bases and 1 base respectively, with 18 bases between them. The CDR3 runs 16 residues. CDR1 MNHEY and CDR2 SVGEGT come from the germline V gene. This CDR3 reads CASSPAGARRNTEAFF. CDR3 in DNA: TGTGCCAGCAGCCCCGCTGGGGCGAGGAGGAACACTGAAGCTTTCTTT.

The DNA of the CDR3 is TGTGCCAGCAGTTACTCGAACGGGGACAGGGCGCGGGCTTTCTTT. It codes for CASSYSNGDRARAFF. The rearrangement links TRBV6-5 to TRBJ1-1; 9 bases are shared with TRBD1. The CDR3 consists of 15 residues. J gave up 11 bases and V 0 bases, and 10 bases lay outside the gene matches. The germline V gene has CDR1 MNHEY and CDR2 SVGAGI.

This CDR3 reads CASSLSGFGELFF. DNA of the CDR3: TGTGCCAGCAGCTTATCAGGGTTCGGGGAGCTGTTTTTT. This chain connects TRBV11-3 to TRBJ2-2; tentatively, D is TRBD1 (5 bases). Germline V gives CDR1 SGHNT, CDR2 YENEEA. CDR3 length: 13 residues. Trimming shortened V by 2 bases and J by 7 bases, and 8 bases separated the two germline ends.